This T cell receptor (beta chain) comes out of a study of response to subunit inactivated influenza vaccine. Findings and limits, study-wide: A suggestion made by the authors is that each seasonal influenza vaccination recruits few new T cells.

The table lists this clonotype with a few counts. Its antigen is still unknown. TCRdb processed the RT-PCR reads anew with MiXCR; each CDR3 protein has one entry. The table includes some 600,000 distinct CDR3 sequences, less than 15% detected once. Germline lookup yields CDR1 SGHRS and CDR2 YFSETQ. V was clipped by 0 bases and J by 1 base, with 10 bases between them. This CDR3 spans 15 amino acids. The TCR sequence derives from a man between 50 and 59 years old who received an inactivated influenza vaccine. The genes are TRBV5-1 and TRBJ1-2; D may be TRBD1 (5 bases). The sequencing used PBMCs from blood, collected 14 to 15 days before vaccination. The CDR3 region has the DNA TGCGCCAGCAGCTTGGGCGACAGATTTAACTATGGCTACACCTTC. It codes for CASSLGDRFNYGYTF.